This T cell receptor beta chain originates from a study of blood T cell repertoires in COVID-19. This table comes from immunoSEQ multiplex PCR, and its TCRdb copy is limited to in-frame clones, with some not included. The sample lists roughly 260,000 clones; around 90% were seen once. With 6 bases removed from V and 0 bases from J, the gap between germline ends came to 15 bases. The CDR3 spans 16 residues. Germline V gives CDR1 MDHEN, CDR2 SYDVKM. The sample holds one count of this clone. V and J are TRBV28 and TRBJ2-1; a weak D match, TRBD2 (6 bases). Sequenced material: peripheral blood. This receptor was identified in a person between 18 and 35 years old with COVID-19, enrolled during active disease. CDR3 coding DNA: TGTGCCAGCAGCACCCCTAGCGAGCCCTCCTACAATGAGCAGTTCTTC. Protein sequence: CASSTPSEPSYNEQFF.